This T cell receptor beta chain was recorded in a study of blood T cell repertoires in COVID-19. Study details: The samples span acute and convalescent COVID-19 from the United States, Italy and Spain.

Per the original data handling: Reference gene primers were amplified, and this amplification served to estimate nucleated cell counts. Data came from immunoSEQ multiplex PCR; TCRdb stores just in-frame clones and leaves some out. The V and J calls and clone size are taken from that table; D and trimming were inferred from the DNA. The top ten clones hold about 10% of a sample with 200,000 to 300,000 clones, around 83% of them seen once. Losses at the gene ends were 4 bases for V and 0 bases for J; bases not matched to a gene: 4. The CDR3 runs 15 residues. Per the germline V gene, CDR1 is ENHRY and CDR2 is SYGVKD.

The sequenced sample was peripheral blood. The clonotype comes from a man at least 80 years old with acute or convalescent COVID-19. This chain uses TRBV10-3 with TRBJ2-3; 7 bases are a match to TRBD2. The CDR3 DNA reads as TGTGCCATCAGTGCGGCGGGGGTTAGCACAGATACGCAGTATTTT. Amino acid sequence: CAISAAGVSTDTQYF.